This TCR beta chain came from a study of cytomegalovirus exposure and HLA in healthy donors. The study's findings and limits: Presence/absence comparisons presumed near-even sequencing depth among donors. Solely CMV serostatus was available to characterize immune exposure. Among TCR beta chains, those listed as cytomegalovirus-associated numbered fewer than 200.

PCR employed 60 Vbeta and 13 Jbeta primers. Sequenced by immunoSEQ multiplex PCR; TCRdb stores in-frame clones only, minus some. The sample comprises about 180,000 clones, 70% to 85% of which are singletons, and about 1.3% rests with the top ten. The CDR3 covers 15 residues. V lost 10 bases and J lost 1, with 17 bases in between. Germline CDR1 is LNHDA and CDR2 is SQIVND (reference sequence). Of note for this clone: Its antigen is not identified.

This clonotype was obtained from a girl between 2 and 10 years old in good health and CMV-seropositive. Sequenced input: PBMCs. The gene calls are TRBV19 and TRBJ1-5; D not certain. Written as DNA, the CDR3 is TGTGCCACCAACTACCCCGCCGGCAGCAATCAGCCCCAGCATTTT. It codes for CATNYPAGSNQPQHF.